Listed below are T cell receptor beta chains from one sample, sequenced in a study of T cells in Graves' hyperthyroidism and ophthalmopathy. MiXCR, applied by TCRdb to the multiplex PCR reads, yields one record per CDR3 protein. The sample consists of about 290,000 distinct CDR3 sequences, around 13% of them appearing once. The specimen was blood. The receptors were sampled from a middle-aged woman with Graves' hyperthyroidism. The CDR3 runs from the conserved cysteine through the conserved F or W. The D gene is left open where the match is weak. The size of a clone is reported for some rows only, either as once, few or many, or as a class for expanded clones.

size: many; V: TRBV28; J: TRBJ2-5; D: TRBD2; DNA: TGTGCCAGCGGCCTAGCGGGAGAGGTCGAGACCCAGTACTTC; CDR3: CASGLAGEVETQYF
size: many; V: TRBV7-9; J: TRBJ1-4; D: NA; DNA: TGTGCCAGCAGCCTCACGGGGGCACCTGGTGAAAAACTGTTTTTT; CDR3: CASSLTGAPGEKLFF
size: NA; V: TRBV19; J: TRBJ1-5; D: TRBD1; DNA: TGTGCCAGTAGTATTCCGGGACAGGGTCAGCCCCAGCATTTT; CDR3: CASSIPGQGQPQHF
size: NA; V: TRBV5-4; J: TRBJ2-5; D: NA; DNA: TGTGCCAGCAGCTTTGGGTTCGGGAACATCCAAGAGACCCAGTACTTC; CDR3: CASSFGFGNIQETQYF
size: few; V: TRBV10-3; J: TRBJ1-2; D: NA; DNA: TGTGCCATCAGTGAGCTAGGGGGGGGCACTAACTATGGCTACACCTTC; CDR3: CAISELGGGTNYGYTF
size: many; V: TRBV7-9; J: TRBJ1-4; D: NA; DNA: TGTGCCAGCAGCCCACACCGGGACAAGGATGAAAAACTGTTTTTT; CDR3: CASSPHRDKDEKLFF
size: many; V: TRBV3-1; J: TRBJ1-2; D: NA; DNA: TGTGCCAGCAGCCAAGCACGGACCGCCGGTGGCTACACCTTC; CDR3: CASSQARTAGGYTF
size: few; V: TRBV7-9; J: TRBJ2-3; D: TRBD2; DNA: TGTGCCAGCAGCTTGGTGATAGCGGGAGTGGTAGATACGCAGTATTTT; CDR3: CASSLVIAGVVDTQYF
size: NA; V: TRBV27; J: TRBJ2-3; D: TRBD2; DNA: TGTGCCAGCAGTCTTGGACTAGCGGGAGTGATAGGTACGCAGTATTTT; CDR3: CASSLGLAGVIGTQYF
size: NA; V: TRBV6-1; J: TRBJ1-4; D: TRBD1; DNA: TGTGCCAGCAGTGAACGGCAGGGGGGTAATGAAAAACTGTTTTTT; CDR3: CASSERQGGNEKLFF
size: many; V: TRBV12-3/TRBV12-4; J: TRBJ1-3; D: NA; DNA: TGTGCCAGCAGTTTCTCAGGGTCCTCTGGAAACACCATATATTTT; CDR3: CASSFSGSSGNTIYF
size: many; V: TRBV20-1; J: TRBJ2-2; D: NA; DNA: TGCAGTGCTAGAGAGGGGGGAGGCCACACCGGGGAGCTGTTTTTT; CDR3: CSAREGGGHTGELFF
size: many; V: TRBV30; J: TRBJ1-2; D: TRBD1; DNA: TGTGCCTGGAGCCCACCCCGGACAGGGCGAAACTATGGCTACACCTTC; CDR3: CAWSPPRTGRNYGYTF
size: once; V: TRBV20-1; J: TRBJ1-2; D: NA; DNA: TGCAGTGCTATAACCCGTGGCTACACCTTC; CDR3: CSAITRGYTF
size: few; V: TRBV2; J: TRBJ1-2; D: NA; DNA: TGTGCCAGCAAATCGGGGGGTGGCTACACCTTC; CDR3: CASKSGGGYTF
size: once; V: TRBV30; J: TRBJ1-2; D: NA; DNA: TGTGCCTGGAGAAGACTAAGGGGTGGCTACACCTTC; CDR3: CAWRRLRGGYTF
size: many; V: TRBV20-1; J: TRBJ1-5; D: NA; DNA: TGCAGTGCTACCGACCCCGGGGGTTCGGTGGTGCCCCAGCATTTT; CDR3: CSATDPGGSVVPQHF
size: many; V: TRBV5-5; J: TRBJ2-3; D: NA; DNA: TGTGCCAGCAGCTTGGAACTTCCAGATACGCAATATTTT; CDR3: CASSLELPDTQYF
size: many; V: TRBV6-1; J: TRBJ2-1; D: NA; DNA: TGTGCCAGCGGGCATGAGGTGGGCTCCTACAATGAGCAGTTCTTC; CDR3: CASGHEVGSYNEQFF
size: many; V: TRBV6-1; J: TRBJ1-5; D: NA; DNA: TGTGCCAGCAGCCCAGGGTGGCGGCAGCCCCAGCATTTT; CDR3: CASSPGWRQPQHF
size: many; V: TRBV7-9; J: TRBJ2-7; D: NA; DNA: TGTGCCAGCAGCTTTAGCCAGCCGGGAAACTACGAGCAGTACTTC; CDR3: CASSFSQPGNYEQYF
size: many; V: TRBV12-3/TRBV12-4; J: TRBJ1-6; D: NA; DNA: TGTGCCAGCAGTTTAGCGATTTGGAGGGCAAATTCACCCCTCCACTTT; CDR3: CASSLAIWRANSPLHF
size: NA; V: TRBV3-1; J: TRBJ2-3; D: TRBD2; DNA: TGTGCCAGCAGGGGACTAGGTGGGACAGATACGCAGTATTTT; CDR3: CASRGLGGTDTQYF
size: many; V: TRBV10-1; J: TRBJ2-2; D: TRBD2; DNA: TGCGCCAGCAGTGCGGACGTGACTAGCGGGGGCACCGGGGAGCTGTTTTTT; CDR3: CASSADVTSGGTGELFF
size: NA; V: TRBV2; J: TRBJ1-2; D: TRBD1; DNA: TGTGCCAGCAGGTGGACAGGGGGGAACTATGGCTACACCTTC; CDR3: CASRWTGGNYGYTF
size: many; V: TRBV19; J: TRBJ1-2; D: TRBD1; DNA: TGTGCCAGTAGTATGGGACAGTACTATGGCTACACCTTC; CDR3: CASSMGQYYGYTF
size: few; V: TRBV30; J: TRBJ2-2; D: NA; DNA: TGTGCCTGGAGTGTCCGGAGGGCTGGAACCGGGGAGCTGTTTTTT; CDR3: CAWSVRRAGTGELFF
size: many; V: TRBV13; J: TRBJ2-3; D: TRBD2; DNA: TGTGCCAGCAGCTTAGAAGGGAGGGGCACAGATACGCAGTATTTT; CDR3: CASSLEGRGTDTQYF
size: many; V: TRBV24-1; J: TRBJ2-3; D: NA; DNA: TGTGCCACCAGTGACTCCCGAGAGGGGACAGATACGCAGTATTTT; CDR3: CATSDSREGTDTQYF
size: many; V: TRBV7-3; J: TRBJ2-3; D: NA; DNA: TGTGCCAGCAGCTTAGATCAAAGCACAGATACGCAGTATTTT; CDR3: CASSLDQSTDTQYF
size: many; V: TRBV28; J: TRBJ2-7; D: NA; DNA: TGTGCCAGCAGCCAGCACAACGAGCCCTACGAGCAGTACTTC; CDR3: CASSQHNEPYEQYF
size: NA; V: TRBV5-1; J: TRBJ2-1; D: TRBD1; DNA: TGCGCCAGCAGCCCCGGGACAGGGGTATCCTACAATGAGCAGTTCTTC; CDR3: CASSPGTGVSYNEQFF
size: NA; V: TRBV20-1; J: TRBJ2-1; D: TRBD2; DNA: TGCAGTGCCGCCGGGACTAGCGACTACAATGAGCAGTTCTTC; CDR3: CSAAGTSDYNEQFF
size: many; V: TRBV29-1; J: TRBJ1-2; D: NA; DNA: TGCAGCGTTGAAGAAATGGGGGCTGGAGGCTACACCTTC; CDR3: CSVEEMGAGGYTF
size: NA; V: TRBV7-9; J: TRBJ2-2; D: NA; DNA: TGTGCCAGCAGCTTTCCCTTGGGGTCGATCCCGAACACCGGGGAGCTGTTTTTT; CDR3: CASSFPLGSIPNTGELFF
size: many; V: TRBV28; J: TRBJ2-1; D: NA; DNA: TGTGCCAGCAGTCCTTCGGGTAGAGGCGATGAGCAGTTCTTC; CDR3: CASSPSGRGDEQFF
size: NA; V: TRBV2; J: TRBJ1-5; D: NA; DNA: TGTGCCAGCAGCGGTATCCCGGAGACTATTAGCAATCAGCCCCAGCATTTT; CDR3: CASSGIPETISNQPQHF
size: NA; V: TRBV10-1; J: TRBJ1-1; D: TRBD1; DNA: TGCGCCAGCAGTGAGTCGGTAAAGGCAGGGGGATTGAACACTGAAGCTTTCTTT; CDR3: CASSESVKAGGLNTEAFF
size: many; V: TRBV7-2; J: TRBJ1-6; D: NA; DNA: TGTGCCAGCAGCTCCGGACAGAGGCAACCCCTCCACTTT; CDR3: CASSSGQRQPLHF
size: many; V: TRBV2; J: TRBJ2-1; D: NA; DNA: TGTGCCAGCAGGCCTCAAATTGAGCAGTTCTTC; CDR3: CASRPQIEQFF
size: NA; V: TRBV19; J: TRBJ2-6; D: TRBD1; DNA: TGTGCCAGTGGTATAGATGGACAGGGAACTGTTAGCTCTGGGGCCAACGTCCTGACTTTC; CDR3: CASGIDGQGTVSSGANVLTF
size: many; V: TRBV28; J: TRBJ2-7; D: NA; DNA: TGTGCCAGCACCACGGGAACAATTCCCTACGAGCAGTACTTC; CDR3: CASTTGTIPYEQYF
size: many; V: TRBV7-9; J: TRBJ1-2; D: NA; DNA: TGTGCCAGCAGCTTAACAGGGCCGTATGGCTACACCTTC; CDR3: CASSLTGPYGYTF
size: many; V: TRBV6-6; J: TRBJ2-1; D: NA; DNA: TGTGCCAGCAGTTACTCAGCGGGCCCTTACAATGAGCAGTTCTTC; CDR3: CASSYSAGPYNEQFF
size: few; V: TRBV15; J: TRBJ2-7; D: NA; DNA: TGTGCCACCAGCAGAGATCGCAAGGCCTACGAGCAGTACTTC; CDR3: CATSRDRKAYEQYF
size: many; V: TRBV7-2; J: TRBJ1-6; D: TRBD1; DNA: TGTGCCAGCAGCCCGACAGGGGGGGGGACACCCCTCCACTTT; CDR3: CASSPTGGGTPLHF
size: many; V: TRBV5-1; J: TRBJ2-7; D: TRBD2; DNA: TGCGCCAGCAGCTTGGAAGGGACTAGGATCGACGAGCAGTACTTC; CDR3: CASSLEGTRIDEQYF